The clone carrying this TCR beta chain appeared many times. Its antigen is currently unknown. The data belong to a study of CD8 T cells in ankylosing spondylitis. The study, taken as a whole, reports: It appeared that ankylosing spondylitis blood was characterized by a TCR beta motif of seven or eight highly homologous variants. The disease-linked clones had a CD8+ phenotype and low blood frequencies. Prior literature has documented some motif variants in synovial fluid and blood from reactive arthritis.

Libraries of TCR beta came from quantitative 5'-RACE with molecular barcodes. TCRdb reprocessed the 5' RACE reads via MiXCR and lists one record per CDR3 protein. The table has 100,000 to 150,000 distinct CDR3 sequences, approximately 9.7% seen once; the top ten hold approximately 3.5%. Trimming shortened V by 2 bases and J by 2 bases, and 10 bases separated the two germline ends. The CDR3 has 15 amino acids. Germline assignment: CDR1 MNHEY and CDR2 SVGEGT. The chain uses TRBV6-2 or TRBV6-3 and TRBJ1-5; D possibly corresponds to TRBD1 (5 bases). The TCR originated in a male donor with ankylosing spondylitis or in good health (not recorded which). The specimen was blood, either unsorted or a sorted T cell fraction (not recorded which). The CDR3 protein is CASSYGGIGNQPQHF. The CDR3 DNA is TGTGCCAGCAGTTACGGGGGGATCGGCAATCAGCCCCAGCATTTT.